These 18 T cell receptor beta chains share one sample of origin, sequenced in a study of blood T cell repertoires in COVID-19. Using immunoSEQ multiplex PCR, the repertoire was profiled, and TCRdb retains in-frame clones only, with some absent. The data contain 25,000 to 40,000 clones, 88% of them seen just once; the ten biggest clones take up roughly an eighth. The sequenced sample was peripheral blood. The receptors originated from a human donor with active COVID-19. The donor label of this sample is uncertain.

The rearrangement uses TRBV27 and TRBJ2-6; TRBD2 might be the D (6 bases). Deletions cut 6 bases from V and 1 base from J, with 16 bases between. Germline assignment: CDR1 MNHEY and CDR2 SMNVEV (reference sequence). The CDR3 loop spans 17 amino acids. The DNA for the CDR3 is TGTGCCAGCAGATCTTTAGCTGGGAGGTCTGGGGCCAACGTCCTGACTTTC. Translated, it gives CASRSLAGRSGANVLTF.

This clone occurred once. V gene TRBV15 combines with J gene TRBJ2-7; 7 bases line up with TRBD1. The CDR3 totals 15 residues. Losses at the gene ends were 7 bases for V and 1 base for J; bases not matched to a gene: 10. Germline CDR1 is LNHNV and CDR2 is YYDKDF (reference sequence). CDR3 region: CATTKGTDLSYEQYF. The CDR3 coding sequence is TGTGCCACCACCAAGGGGACAGACCTATCCTACGAGCAGTACTTC.

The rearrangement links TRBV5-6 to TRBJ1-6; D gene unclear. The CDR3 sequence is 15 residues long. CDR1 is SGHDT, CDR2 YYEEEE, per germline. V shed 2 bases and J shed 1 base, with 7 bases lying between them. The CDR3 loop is CASSFGGSYNSPLHF. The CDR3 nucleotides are TGTGCCAGCAGCTTTGGCGGGTCCTATAATTCACCCCTCCACTTT.

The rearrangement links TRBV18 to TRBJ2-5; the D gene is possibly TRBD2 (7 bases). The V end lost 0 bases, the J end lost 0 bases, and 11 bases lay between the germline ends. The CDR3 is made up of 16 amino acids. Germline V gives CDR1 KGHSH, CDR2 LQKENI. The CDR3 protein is CASSPPRGLHQETQYF. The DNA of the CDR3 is TGTGCCAGCTCACCACCGCGGGGGCTACACCAAGAGACCCAGTACTTC.

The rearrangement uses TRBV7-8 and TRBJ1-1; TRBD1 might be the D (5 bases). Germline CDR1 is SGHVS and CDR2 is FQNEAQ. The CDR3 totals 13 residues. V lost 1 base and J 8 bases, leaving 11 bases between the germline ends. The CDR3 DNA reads TGTGCCAGCAGCTTAGTCGGGGGAGGGGAAGCTTTCTTT. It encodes CASSLVGGGEAFF.

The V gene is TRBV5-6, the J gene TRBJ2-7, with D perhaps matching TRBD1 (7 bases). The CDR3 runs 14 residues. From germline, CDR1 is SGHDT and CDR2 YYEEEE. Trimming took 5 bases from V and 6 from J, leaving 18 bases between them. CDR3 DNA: TGTGCCAGCAGTCGGGCAGGGGGGCGCGGCGAGCAGTACTTC. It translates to CASSRAGGRGEQYF.

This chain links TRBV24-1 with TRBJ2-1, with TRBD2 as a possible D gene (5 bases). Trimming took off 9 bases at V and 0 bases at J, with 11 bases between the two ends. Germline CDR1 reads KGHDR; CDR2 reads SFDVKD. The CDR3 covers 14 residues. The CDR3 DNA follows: TGTGCCACCGGATCGGGGAGCTCCTACAATGAGCAGTTCTTC. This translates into CATGSGSSYNEQFF.

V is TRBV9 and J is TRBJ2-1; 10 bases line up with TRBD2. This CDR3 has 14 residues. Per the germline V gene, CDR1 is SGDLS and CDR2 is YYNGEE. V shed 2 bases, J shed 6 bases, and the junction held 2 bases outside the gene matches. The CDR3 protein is CASSVLAGANEQFF. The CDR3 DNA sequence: TGTGCCAGCAGCGTTCTAGCGGGGGCCAATGAGCAGTTCTTC.

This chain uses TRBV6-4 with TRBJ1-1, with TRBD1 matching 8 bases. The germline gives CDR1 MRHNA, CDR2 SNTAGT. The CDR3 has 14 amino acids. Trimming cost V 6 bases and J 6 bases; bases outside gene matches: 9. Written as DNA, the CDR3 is TGTGCCAGCAGACTACAGGGGGATGTGGCTGAAGCTTTCTTT. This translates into CASRLQGDVAEAFF.

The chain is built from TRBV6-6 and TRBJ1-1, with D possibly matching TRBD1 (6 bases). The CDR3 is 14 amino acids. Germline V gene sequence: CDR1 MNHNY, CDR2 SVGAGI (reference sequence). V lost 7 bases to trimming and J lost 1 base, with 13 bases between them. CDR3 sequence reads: CASTPIRGNTEAFF. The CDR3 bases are TGTGCCAGCACTCCGATCAGGGGGAACACTGAAGCTTTCTTT.

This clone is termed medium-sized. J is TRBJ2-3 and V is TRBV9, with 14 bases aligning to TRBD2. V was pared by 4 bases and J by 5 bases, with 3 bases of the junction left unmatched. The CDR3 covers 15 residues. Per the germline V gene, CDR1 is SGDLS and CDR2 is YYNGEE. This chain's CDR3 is CASSPGTSGGDTQYF. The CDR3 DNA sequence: TGTGCCAGCAGCCCCGGGACTAGCGGGGGAGATACGCAGTATTTT.

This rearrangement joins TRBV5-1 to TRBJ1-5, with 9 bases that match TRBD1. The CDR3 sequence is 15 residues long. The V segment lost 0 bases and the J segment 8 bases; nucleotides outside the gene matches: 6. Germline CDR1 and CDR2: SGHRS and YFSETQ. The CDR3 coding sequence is TGCGCCAGCAGCTTGGAACCGGGACAGGGAGAGCCCCAGCATTTT. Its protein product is CASSLEPGQGEPQHF.

Here the CDR3 DNA reads TGTGCCAGCAGTCTACAGGACCCCTACGAGCAGTACTTC. Its protein product is CASSLQDPYEQYF. The chain carries TRBV6-5 and TRBJ2-7; TRBD1 is a possible D gene (5 bases). Germline lookup yields CDR1 MNHEY and CDR2 SVGAGI. Between the trimmed V and J ends, which lost 5 bases and 2 bases, there was a span of 10 bases. The CDR3 extends over 13 amino acids.

The CDR3 reads CASSSNGQGAGTEAFF. In nucleotides, the CDR3 is TGCGCCAGCAGCTCCAACGGACAGGGGGCTGGGACTGAAGCTTTCTTT. The V and J genes are TRBV5-1 and TRBJ1-1; the match to TRBD1 covers 11 bases. This CDR3 comprises 16 residues. After removal of 3 bases from V and 5 bases from J, the junction contained 9 bases not matched to a gene. The germline V gene has CDR1 SGHRS and CDR2 YFSETQ. Variable domain in full (rest from reference TRBV5-1 and TRBJ1-1): KAGVTQTPRYLIKTRGQQVTLSCSPISGHRSVSWYQQTPGQGLQFLFEYFSETQRNKGNFPGRFSGRQFSNSRSEMNVSTLELGDSALYLCASSSNGQGAGTEAFFGQGTRLTVV.

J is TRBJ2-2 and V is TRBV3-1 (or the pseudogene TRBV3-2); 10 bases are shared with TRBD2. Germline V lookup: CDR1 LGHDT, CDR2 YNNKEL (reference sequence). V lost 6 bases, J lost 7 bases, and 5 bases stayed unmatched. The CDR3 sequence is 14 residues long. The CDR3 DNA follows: TGTGCCAGCAGAATGAGCGGGGGGGTCGGGGAGCTGTTTTTT. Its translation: CASRMSGGVGELFF.

CDR3 protein: CASSVRESGNTIYF. The CDR3 nucleotides read TGTGCCAGCAGCGTACGGGAGTCTGGAAACACCATATATTTT. J is TRBJ1-3 and V is TRBV9; D ambiguous. V dropped 1 base and J dropped 1 base, with 6 bases sitting between them. Germline-derived CDR1 and CDR2 are SGDLS and YYNGEE. The length of the CDR3 is 14 residues.

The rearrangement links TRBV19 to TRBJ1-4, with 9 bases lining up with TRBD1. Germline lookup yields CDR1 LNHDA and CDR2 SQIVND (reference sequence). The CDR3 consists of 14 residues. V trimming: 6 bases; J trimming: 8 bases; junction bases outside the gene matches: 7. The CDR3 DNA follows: TGTGCCAGTAGAAACAGGGGGCGCTGGGAAAAACTGTTTTTT. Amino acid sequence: CASRNRGRWEKLFF.

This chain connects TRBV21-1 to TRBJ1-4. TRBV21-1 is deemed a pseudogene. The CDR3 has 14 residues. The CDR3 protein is CASSKDTLNEKLFF. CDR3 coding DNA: TGTGCCAGCAGCAAAGATACTCTTAATGAAAAACTGTTTTTT.